The T cell receptor beta chain described here comes from a study of blood T cell repertoires in COVID-19. Turning to the study itself: T cells, B-cell-depleted T cells, or PBMCs supplied cDNA or gDNA.

Methods used by the authors: The authors estimated nucleated cell counts from reference gene primer amplification. Generated by immunoSEQ multiplex PCR, the TCRdb table keeps only in-frame clones and is missing some. The DNA was the basis for D and trimming; V, J and clone size are from that table. Among about 130,000 clones listed, around 85% were seen once. The CDR3 loop spans 13 amino acids. Looked up from germline, CDR1 is ENHRY and CDR2 is SYGVKD. Trimming left V 7 bases short and J 0 bases short, with 8 bases between. The clonotype was recovered from a woman aged 80 or over with acute or convalescent COVID-19. The chain recombines TRBV10-3 with TRBJ2-3, with a tentative D call TRBD2 (5 bases). Sample: peripheral blood. The CDR3 reads CAIKAESTDTQYF. As DNA, the CDR3 is TGTGCCATCAAAGCGGAAAGCACAGATACGCAGTATTTT.